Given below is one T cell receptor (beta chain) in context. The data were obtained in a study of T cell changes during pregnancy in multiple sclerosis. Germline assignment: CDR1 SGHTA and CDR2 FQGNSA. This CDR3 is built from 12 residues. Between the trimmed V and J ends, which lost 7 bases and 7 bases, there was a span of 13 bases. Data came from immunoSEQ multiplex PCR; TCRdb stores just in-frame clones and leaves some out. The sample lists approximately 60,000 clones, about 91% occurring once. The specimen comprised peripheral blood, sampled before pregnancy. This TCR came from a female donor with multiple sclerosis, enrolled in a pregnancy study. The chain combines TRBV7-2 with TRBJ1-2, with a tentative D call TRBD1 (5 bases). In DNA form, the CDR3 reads TGTGCCAGCACCTTGGGGGGATTTGGCTACACCTTC. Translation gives CASTLGGFGYTF.